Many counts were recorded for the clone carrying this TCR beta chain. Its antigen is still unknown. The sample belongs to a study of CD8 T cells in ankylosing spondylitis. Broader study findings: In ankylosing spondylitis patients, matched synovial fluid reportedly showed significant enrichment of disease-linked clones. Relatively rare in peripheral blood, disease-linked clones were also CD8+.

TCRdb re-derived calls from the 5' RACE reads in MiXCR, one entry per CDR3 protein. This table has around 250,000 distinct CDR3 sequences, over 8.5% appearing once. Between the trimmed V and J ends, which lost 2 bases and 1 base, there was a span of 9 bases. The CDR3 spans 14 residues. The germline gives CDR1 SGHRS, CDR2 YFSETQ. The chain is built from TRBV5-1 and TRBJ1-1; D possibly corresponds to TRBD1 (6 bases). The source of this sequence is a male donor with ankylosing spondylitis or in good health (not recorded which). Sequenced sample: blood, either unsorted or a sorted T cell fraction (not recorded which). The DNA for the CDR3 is TGCGCCAGCAGCTTCGCAGGGGCGAACACTGAAGCTTTCTTT. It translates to CASSFAGANTEAFF.